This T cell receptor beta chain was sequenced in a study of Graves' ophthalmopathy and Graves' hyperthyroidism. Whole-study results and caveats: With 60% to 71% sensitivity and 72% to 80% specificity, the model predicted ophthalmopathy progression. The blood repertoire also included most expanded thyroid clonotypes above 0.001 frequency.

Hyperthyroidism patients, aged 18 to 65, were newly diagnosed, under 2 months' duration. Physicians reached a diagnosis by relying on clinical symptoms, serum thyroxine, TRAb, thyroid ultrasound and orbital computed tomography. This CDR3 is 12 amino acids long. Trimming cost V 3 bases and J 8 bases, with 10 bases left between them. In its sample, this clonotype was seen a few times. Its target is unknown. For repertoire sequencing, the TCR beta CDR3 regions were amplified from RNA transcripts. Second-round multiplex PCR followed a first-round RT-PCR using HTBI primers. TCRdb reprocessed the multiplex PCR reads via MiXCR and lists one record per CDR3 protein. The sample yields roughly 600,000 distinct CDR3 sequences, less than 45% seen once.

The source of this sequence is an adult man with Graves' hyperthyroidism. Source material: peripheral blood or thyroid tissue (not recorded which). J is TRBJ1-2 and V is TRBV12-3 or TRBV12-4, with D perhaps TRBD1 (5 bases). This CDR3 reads CASSLRWDGYTF. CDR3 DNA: TGTGCCAGCAGTTTGAGGTGGGACGGCTACACCTTC.